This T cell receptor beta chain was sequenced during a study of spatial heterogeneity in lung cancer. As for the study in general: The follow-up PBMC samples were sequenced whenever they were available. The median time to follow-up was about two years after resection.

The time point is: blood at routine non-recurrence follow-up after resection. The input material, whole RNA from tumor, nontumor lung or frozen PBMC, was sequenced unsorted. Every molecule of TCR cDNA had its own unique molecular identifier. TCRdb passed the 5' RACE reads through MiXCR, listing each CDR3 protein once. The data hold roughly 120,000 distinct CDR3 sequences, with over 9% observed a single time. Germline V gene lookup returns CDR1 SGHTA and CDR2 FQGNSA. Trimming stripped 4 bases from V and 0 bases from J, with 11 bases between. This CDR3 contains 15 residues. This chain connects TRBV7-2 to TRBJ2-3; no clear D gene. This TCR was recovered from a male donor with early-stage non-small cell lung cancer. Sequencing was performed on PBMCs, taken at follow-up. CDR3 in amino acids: CASSSRRASTDTQYF. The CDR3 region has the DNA TGTGCCAGCAGCTCCCGACGGGCTAGCACAGATACGCAGTATTTT.